This T cell receptor beta chain emerged from a study of T cell responses to AZD1222 COVID-19 vaccine. Germline assignment: CDR1 LNHDA and CDR2 SQIVND (reference sequence). The CDR3 is 16 residues long. After removal of 6 bases from V and 2 bases from J, the junction contained 10 bases not matched to a gene. Method: immunoSEQ multiplex PCR; TCRdb's copy keeps in-frame clones and lacks some. The repertoire consists of 60,000 to 80,000 clones, with 60% to 85% occurring once and the leading ten covering around 48%. The clonotype comes from an adult who received the AZD1222 COVID-19 vaccine. The sequencing here drew on peripheral blood, taken 28 days after the second AZD1222 dose. This sequence joins TRBV19 and TRBJ2-1, with 7 bases fitting TRBD2. For the CDR3, the DNA is TGTGCCAGTAGGGGATTTGACGCGGGAGCCTACAATGAGCAGTTCTTC. This gives the protein CASRGFDAGAYNEQFF.